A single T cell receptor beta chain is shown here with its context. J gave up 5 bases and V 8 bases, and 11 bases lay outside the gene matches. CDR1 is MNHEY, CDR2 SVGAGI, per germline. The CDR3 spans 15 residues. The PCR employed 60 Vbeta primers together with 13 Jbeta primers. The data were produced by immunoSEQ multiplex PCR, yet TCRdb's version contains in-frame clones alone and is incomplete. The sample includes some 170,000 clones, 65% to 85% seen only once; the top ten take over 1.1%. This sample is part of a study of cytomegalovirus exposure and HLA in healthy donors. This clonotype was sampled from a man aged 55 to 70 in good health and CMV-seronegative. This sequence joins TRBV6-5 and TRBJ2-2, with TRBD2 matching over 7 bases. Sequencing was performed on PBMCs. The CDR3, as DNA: TGTGCCAGCTCCAACCGGGGAGGGAGGACCGGGGAGCTGTTTTTT. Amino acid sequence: CASSNRGGRTGELFF.